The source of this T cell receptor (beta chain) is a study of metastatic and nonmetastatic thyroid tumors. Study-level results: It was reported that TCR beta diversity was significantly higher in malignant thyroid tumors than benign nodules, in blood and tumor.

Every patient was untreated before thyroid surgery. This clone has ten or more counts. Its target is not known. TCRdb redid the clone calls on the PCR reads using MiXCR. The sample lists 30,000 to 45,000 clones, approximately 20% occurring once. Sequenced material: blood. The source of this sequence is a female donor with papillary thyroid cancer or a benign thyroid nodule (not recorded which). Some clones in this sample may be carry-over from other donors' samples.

CDR3 nucleotide sequence: TGTGCCTGGGGTACGGGGGACGCCGGGGAGCTGTTTTTT. This encodes CAWGTGDAGELFF. The chain has TRBV30 and TRBJ2-2, with D tentatively TRBD2 (6 bases). The ends were cut back, 5 bases at V and 6 bases at J, with 13 bases in the middle. CDR1 and CDR2 from the germline V gene are GTSNPN and SVGIG (reference sequence). This CDR3 has 13 residues.